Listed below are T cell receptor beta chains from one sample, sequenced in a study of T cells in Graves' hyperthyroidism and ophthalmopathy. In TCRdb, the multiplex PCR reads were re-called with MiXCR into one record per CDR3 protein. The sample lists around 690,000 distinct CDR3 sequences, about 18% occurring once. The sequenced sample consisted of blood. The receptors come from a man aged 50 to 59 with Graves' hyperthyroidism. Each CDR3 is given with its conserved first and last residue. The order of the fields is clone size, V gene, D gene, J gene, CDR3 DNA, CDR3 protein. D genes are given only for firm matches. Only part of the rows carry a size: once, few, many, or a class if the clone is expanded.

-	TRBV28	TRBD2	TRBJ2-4	TGTGCCAGCAGTTCAACAATCGGACTAGCGGGGTACAAAAACATTCAGTACTTC	CASSSTIGLAGYKNIQYF
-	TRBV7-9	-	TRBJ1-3	TGTGCCAGCAGACCGGCGGGGGGCTCTGGAAACACCATATATTTT	CASRPAGGSGNTIYF
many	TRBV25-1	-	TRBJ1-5	TGTGCCAGCATGAGTGGGGGACGGATTCGGAGTGGCAATCAGCCCCAGCATTTT	CASMSGGRIRSGNQPQHF
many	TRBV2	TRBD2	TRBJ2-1	TGTGCCAGCAACGTACTAGCGGAGAGGGATGAGCAGTTCTTC	CASNVLAERDEQFF
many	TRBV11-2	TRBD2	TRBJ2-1	TGTGCCAGCAGCTTGGAGTCGGGACTAGTCTACAATGAGCAGTTCTTC	CASSLESGLVYNEQFF
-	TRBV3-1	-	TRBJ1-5	TGTGCCAGCAGTGCCGAGGGCCTTCAGCCCCAGCATTTT	CASSAEGLQPQHF
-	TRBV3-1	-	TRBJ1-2	TGTGCCAGCAGCCAAGGGTTCACATCCAACTATGGCTACACCTTC	CASSQGFTSNYGYTF
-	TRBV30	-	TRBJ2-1	TGTGCCTGGAGTGGCAGGGGCTTGGGATACTACAATGAGCAGTTCTTC	CAWSGRGLGYYNEQFF
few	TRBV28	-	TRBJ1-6	TGTGCCAGCAGTTTGACGAGGGGTGCCTATAATTCACCCCTCCACTTT	CASSLTRGAYNSPLHF
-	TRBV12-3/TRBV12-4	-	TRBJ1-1	TGTGCCAGCAGTTCCCCAGGGCACCCGAACACTGAAGCTTTCTTT	CASSSPGHPNTEAFF
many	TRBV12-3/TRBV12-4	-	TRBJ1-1	TGTGCCAGCCGCCTCAGAGGGAGGAACACTGAAGCTTTCTTT	CASRLRGRNTEAFF
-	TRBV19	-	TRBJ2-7	TGTGCCAGTAGTATCCGGCCGTCTAGCTCCTACGAGCAGTACTTC	CASSIRPSSSYEQYF
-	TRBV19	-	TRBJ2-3	TGTGCCAGTAGTATAGGGACAGTAAGCACAGATACGCAGTATTTT	CASSIGTVSTDTQYF
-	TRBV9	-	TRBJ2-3	TGTGCCAGCACCCAAGTCGGAGCAGATACGCAGTATTTT	CASTQVGADTQYF
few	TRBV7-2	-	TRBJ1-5	TGTGCCAGCAGCCCTAACAGCAATAGCAATCAGCCCCAGCATTTT	CASSPNSNSNQPQHF
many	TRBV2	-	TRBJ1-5	TGTGCCAGCCGAAACACCCGGGGTCAGCCCCAGCATTTT	CASRNTRGQPQHF
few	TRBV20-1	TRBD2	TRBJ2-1	TGCAGTGCCAAAAAAGCTAGCGGTTCCTACAATGAGCAGTTCTTC	CSAKKASGSYNEQFF
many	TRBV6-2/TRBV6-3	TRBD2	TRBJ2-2	TGTGCCAGCAGTTACGGTAGCGGGAGCGAGACCGGGGAGCTGTTTTTT	CASSYGSGSETGELFF
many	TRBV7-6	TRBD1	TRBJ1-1	TGTGCCAGCAGCTTGAACAGGGGCGAGAACACTGAAGCTTTCTTT	CASSLNRGENTEAFF
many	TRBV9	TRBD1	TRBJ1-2	TGTGCCAGCAGCCCGTCCTCCGGACAGGGAGGCTATGGCTACACCTTC	CASSPSSGQGGYGYTF
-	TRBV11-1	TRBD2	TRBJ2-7	TGCGCCAGCAGCCAAGTAGCGGGAGTCAGCTCCTACGAGCAGTACTTC	CASSQVAGVSSYEQYF
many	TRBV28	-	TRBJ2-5	TGTGCCAGCAGTTTTTCCTTGGGGCCCCAAGAGACCCAGTACTTC	CASSFSLGPQETQYF
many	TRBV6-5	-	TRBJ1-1	TGTGCCAGCAGTTACTCGACCACTGAAGCTTTCTTT	CASSYSTTEAFF
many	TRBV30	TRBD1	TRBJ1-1	TGTGCCTTCGACAGGGGTGTTGAAGCTTTCTTT	CAFDRGVEAFF